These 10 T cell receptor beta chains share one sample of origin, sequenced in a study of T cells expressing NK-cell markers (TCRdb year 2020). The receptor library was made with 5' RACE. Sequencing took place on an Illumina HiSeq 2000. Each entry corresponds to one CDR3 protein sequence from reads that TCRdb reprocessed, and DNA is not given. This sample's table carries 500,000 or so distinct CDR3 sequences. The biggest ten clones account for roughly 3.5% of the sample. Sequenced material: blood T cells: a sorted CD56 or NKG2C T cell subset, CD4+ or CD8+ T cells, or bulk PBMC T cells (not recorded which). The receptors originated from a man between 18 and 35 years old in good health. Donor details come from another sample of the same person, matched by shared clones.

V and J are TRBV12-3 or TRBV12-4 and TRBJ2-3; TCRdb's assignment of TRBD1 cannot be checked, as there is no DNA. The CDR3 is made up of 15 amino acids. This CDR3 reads CASSFFEGMADTQYF.

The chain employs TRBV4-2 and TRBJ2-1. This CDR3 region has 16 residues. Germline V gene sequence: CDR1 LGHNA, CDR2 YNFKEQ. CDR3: CASSQEEGVSYNEQFF.

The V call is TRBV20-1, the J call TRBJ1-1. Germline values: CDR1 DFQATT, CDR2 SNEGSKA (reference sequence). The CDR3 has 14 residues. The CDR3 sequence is CSASGGRGDTEAFF.

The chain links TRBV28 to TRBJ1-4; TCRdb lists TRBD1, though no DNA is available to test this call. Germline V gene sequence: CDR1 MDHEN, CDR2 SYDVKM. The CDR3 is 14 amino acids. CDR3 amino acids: CASSTGHPNEKLFF. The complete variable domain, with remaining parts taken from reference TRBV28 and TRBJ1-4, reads DVKVTQSSRYLVKRTGEKVFLECVQDMDHENMFWYRQDPGLGLRLIYFSYDVKMKEKGDIPEGYSVSREKKERFSLILESASTNQTSMYLCASSTGHPNEKLFFGSGTQLSVL.

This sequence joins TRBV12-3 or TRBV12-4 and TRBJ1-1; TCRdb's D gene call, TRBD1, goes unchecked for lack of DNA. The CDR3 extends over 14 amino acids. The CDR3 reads CASSLAPTGAEAFF.

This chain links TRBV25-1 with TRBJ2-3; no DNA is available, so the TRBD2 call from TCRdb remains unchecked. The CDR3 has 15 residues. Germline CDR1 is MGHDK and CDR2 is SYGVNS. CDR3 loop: CASSEWAGEADTQYF. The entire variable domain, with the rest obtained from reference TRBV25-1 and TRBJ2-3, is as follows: EADIYQTPRYLVIGTGKKITLECSQTMGHDKMYWYQQDPGMELHLIHYSYGVNSTEKGDLSSESTVSRIRTEHFPLTLESARPSHTSQYLCASSEWAGEADTQYFGPGTRLTVL.

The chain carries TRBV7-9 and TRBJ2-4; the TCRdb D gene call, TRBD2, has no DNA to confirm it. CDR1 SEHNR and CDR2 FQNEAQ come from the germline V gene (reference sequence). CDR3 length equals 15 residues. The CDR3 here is CASSMTNQGLNIQYF.

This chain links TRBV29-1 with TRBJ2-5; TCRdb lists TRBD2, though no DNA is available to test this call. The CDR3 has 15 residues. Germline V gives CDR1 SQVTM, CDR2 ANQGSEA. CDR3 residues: CSVGRGLSPQETQYF.

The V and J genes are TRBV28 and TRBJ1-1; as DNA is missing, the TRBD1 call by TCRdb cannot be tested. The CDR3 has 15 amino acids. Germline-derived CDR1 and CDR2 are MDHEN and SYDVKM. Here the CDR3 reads CATQDRGALNTEAFF.

Here the CDR3 reads CASSLNLVAGPSYNEQFF. The chain is built from TRBV5-1 and TRBJ2-1; there is no DNA to check the TCRdb D call of TRBD2. The germline V gene has CDR1 SGHRS and CDR2 YFSETQ. The CDR3 covers 18 residues. Full variable domain (outside the CDR3, taken from reference TRBV5-1 and TRBJ2-1): KAGVTQTPRYLIKTRGQQVTLSCSPISGHRSVSWYQQTPGQGLQFLFEYFSETQRNKGNFPGRFSGRQFSNSRSEMNVSTLELGDSALYLCASSLNLVAGPSYNEQFFGPGTRLTVL.